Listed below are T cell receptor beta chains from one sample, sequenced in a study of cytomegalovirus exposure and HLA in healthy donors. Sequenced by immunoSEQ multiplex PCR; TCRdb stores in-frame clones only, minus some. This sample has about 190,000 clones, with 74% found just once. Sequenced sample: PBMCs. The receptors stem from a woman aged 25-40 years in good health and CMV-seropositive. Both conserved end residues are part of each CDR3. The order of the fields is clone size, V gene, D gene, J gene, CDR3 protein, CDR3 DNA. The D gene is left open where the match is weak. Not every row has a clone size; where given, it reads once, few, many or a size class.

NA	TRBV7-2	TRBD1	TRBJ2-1	CASSPFGQGAVNEQFF	TGTGCCAGCAGCCCATTCGGACAGGGTGCGGTAAATGAGCAGTTCTTC
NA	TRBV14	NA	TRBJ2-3	CASSGRGTDTQYF	TGTGCCAGCAGCGGTAGAGGCACAGATACGCAGTATTTT
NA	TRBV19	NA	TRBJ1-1	CASSPTGWTEAFF	TGTGCCAGTAGTCCGACAGGATGGACTGAAGCTTTCTTT
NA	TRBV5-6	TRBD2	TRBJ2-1	CASSWGSSGRDNEQFF	TGTGCCAGCAGCTGGGGATCTAGCGGGAGGGACAATGAGCAGTTCTTC
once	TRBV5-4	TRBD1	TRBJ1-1	CASSQGQLNTEAFF	TGTGCCAGCAGCCAGGGACAGCTGAACACTGAAGCTTTCTTT
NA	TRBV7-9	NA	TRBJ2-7	CASSSAHKGGSYEQYF	TGTGCCAGCAGCTCCGCCCATAAAGGGGGCTCCTACGAGCAGTACTTC
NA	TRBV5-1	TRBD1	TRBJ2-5	CASSSGTEGETQYF	TGCGCCAGCAGCTCCGGGACAGAGGGAGAGACCCAGTACTTC
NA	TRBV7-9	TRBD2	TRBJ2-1	CASSLGGGRGYNEQFF	TGTGCCAGCAGCTTAGGGGGCGGGAGAGGGTACAATGAGCAGTTCTTC
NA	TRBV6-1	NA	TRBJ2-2	CASREVTGELFF	TGTGCCAGCAGAGAGGTAACCGGGGAGCTGTTTTTT
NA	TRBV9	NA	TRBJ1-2	CASSVAGGGNKGYTF	TGTGCCAGCAGCGTAGCTGGGGGGGGGAATAAAGGCTACACCTTC
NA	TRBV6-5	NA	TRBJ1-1	CASTSGGRIEAFF	TGTGCCAGCACTAGCGGGGGGCGGATTGAAGCTTTCTTT
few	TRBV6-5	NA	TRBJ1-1	CASSYSRNTEAFF	TGTGCCAGCAGTTACAGTAGGAACACTGAAGCTTTCTTT
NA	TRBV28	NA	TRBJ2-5	CASSKPGLWQETQYF	TGTGCCAGCAGTAAGCCGGGACTTTGGCAAGAGACCCAGTACTTC